Given below is one TCR beta chain in context. The source of the sample is a study of control samples from healthy donors and cancer patients. Germline V gives CDR1 LGHDT, CDR2 YNNKEL (reference sequence). The CDR3 consists of 13 residues. Trimming cost V 4 bases and J 4 bases, with 8 bases left between them. Clones were read by immunoSEQ multiplex PCR, and TCRdb kept only the in-frame ones, dropping some. Among around 130,000 clones, about 88% were seen once, and the ten largest hold more than 2.5%. The TCR originated in a man in his fifties in good health. The rearrangement links TRBV3-1 (or the pseudogene TRBV3-2) to TRBJ1-5; D may be TRBD1 (6 bases). Sequenced input: blood. The CDR3 loop is CASSPQGNQPQHF. In DNA form, the CDR3 reads TGTGCCAGCAGCCCGCAGGGGAATCAGCCCCAGCATTTT.